This T cell receptor beta chain derives from a study of cytomegalovirus exposure and HLA in healthy donors. Across the whole study: Some 200 million T cells yielded roughly 120 million unique TCR beta sequences in earlier analysis. The Caucasian-associated ancestry cluster contained 65% to 85% of the roughly 400 genotyped donors.

This clone has only one observation. The PCR used 60 Vbeta and 13 Jbeta primers. In the source study's methods: Around 80 million unique TCR beta chains, approximately 11 million of them shared, were counted by a later analysis. Method: immunoSEQ multiplex PCR; TCRdb's copy keeps in-frame clones and lacks some. V and J calls and clone size come straight from that table; D and trimming were deduced from the DNA. The sample lists roughly 180,000 clones; about 80% were seen once. This TCR was sampled from a man aged 18 to 30 in good health and CMV-seronegative. Sequences were obtained from PBMCs.

The DNA for the CDR3 is TGCGCCAGCAGCCCTCGGGGGGAGGCGAGCACAGATACGCAGTATTTT. This encodes CASSPRGEASTDTQYF. The gene calls are TRBV5-1 and TRBJ2-3; 7 positions match TRBD2. The CDR3 runs 16 residues. Losses at the gene ends were 4 bases for V and 0 bases for J; bases not matched to a gene: 8. The germline V gene has CDR1 SGHRS and CDR2 YFSETQ.